This T cell receptor (beta chain) was found in a study of T cell responses to AZD1222 COVID-19 vaccine. TCRdb keeps only in-frame clones here, not all; method: immunoSEQ multiplex PCR. The data hold approximately 76,000 clones, with more than 70% observed a single time. Germline-derived CDR1 and CDR2 are SGHAT and FQNNGV. V lost 5 bases and J 5 bases, leaving 8 bases between the germline ends. The CDR3 has 12 amino acids. This sequence was found in an adult in good health. The chain employs TRBV11-2 and TRBJ2-3; D not certain. The sample consisted of peripheral blood, taken on day 0 of AZD1222 vaccination. CDR3 DNA sequence: TGTGCCAGCAGCCCAGATGGAGATACGCAGTATTTT. Translating it yields CASSPDGDTQYF.